What follows are 23 T cell receptor beta chains derived from one specimen sequenced in a study of cytomegalovirus exposure and HLA in healthy donors. Use of 60 Vbeta and 13 Jbeta primers characterized the PCR. Method: immunoSEQ multiplex PCR; TCRdb's copy keeps in-frame clones and lacks some. The table shows about 300,000 clones, with about nine tenths occurring only once. Sequencing was performed on PBMCs. All receptors come from a man aged 40-55 years in good health and CMV-seropositive.

The V call is TRBV10-3, the J call TRBJ1-1, with a tentative D call TRBD1 (5 bases). Germline V CDR1 and CDR2: ENHRY, SYGVKD. The CDR3 runs 15 residues. The V end was cut by 3 bases, the J end by 0 bases, with 11 bases between. CDR3 in amino acids: CAISDRAGLNTEAFF. The CDR3 region has the DNA TGTGCCATCAGTGACCGGGCAGGGTTGAACACTGAAGCTTTCTTT.

This chain links TRBV28 with TRBJ1-2; tentative D call: TRBD1 (6 bases). Germline CDR1 is MDHEN and CDR2 is SYDVKM. The CDR3 consists of 18 residues. Trimming took 7 bases from V and 4 from J, leaving 28 bases between them. CDR3 loop: CASTPTRRLGALGYGYTF. DNA for the CDR3: TGTGCCAGCACCCCGACGCGGCGGTTGGGGGCCCTGGGCTATGGCTACACCTTC.

The chain carries TRBV27 and TRBJ2-3; unclear D gene. Germline CDR1 MNHEY, CDR2 SMNVEV (reference sequence). This CDR3 spans 17 amino acids. V lost 7 bases, J lost 0 bases, and 20 bases lay in between. The CDR3 region is CASTPWPPEVSTDTQYF. For the CDR3, the DNA is TGTGCCAGCACCCCATGGCCGCCCGAAGTGAGCACAGATACGCAGTATTTT.

The chain employs TRBV25-1 and TRBJ1-2; D remains unclear. The V gene's germline CDR1 is MGHDK and CDR2 SYGVNS. V lost 0 bases to trimming and J lost 4 bases, with 9 bases between them. The CDR3 is 14 residues long. Here the CDR3 DNA reads TGTGCCAGCAGTGAATATATGTCCAGCTATGGCTACACCTTC. This codes for CASSEYMSSYGYTF.

The chain joins TRBV27 to TRBJ2-7; 8 bases fit TRBD2. Trimming cost V 5 bases and J 3 bases; bases outside gene matches: 9. CDR3 length: 15 residues. Germline CDR1 and CDR2: MNHEY and SMNVEV (reference sequence). CDR3 coding DNA: TGTGCCAGCAGTGCCGGGAGGGCGGGGGGCTACGAGCAGTACTTC. Its protein product is CASSAGRAGGYEQYF.

V usage is TRBV18 and J usage is TRBJ1-1, with 9 bases that match TRBD1. J was trimmed by 0 bases and V by 2 bases; bases with no gene match: 13. The length of the CDR3 is 19 residues. Germline loops: CDR1 KGHSH, CDR2 LQKENI. Written as DNA, the CDR3 is TGTGCCAGCTCACCATTCTTGTCTGGGACAGGGAATATGAACACTGAAGCTTTCTTT. Amino acids: CASSPFLSGTGNMNTEAFF.

The chain joins TRBV7-2 to TRBJ2-7, with 11 bases aligning to TRBD2. This CDR3 is built from 18 residues. Trimming removed 0 bases from V and 1 base from J; junction bases left unmatched: 8. The germline gives CDR1 SGHTA, CDR2 FQGNSA. CDR3 loop: CASSLAVLAGGLSYEQYF. DNA of the CDR3: TGTGCCAGCAGCTTAGCAGTGCTAGCGGGAGGCCTGTCCTACGAGCAGTACTTC. Full variable domain (remainder filled in from reference TRBV7-2 and TRBJ2-7): GAGVSQSPSNKVTEKGKDVELRCDPISGHTALYWYRQSLGQGLEFLIYFQGNSAPDKSGLPSDRFSAERTGGSVSTLTIQRTQQEDSAVYLCASSLAVLAGGLSYEQYFGPGTRLTVT.

The chain uses TRBV6-4 and TRBJ2-2; TRBD2 aligns across 8 bases. J lost 5 bases, V lost 6 bases, and 2 bases had no gene match. Germline lookup yields CDR1 MRHNA and CDR2 SNTAGT. The length of the CDR3 is 13 residues. CDR3 loop: CASRREGTGELFF. The CDR3 DNA sequence: TGTGCCAGCAGACGGGAGGGAACCGGGGAGCTGTTTTTT.

The chain recombines TRBV6-5 with TRBJ2-5; D remains unclear. The assigned J gene may be wrong: the sequence end matches TRBJ2-7 better. This CDR3 has 16 amino acids. Germline V gene lookup returns CDR1 MNHEY and CDR2 SVGAGI. The CDR3, as DNA: TGTGCCAGCAGTTACTCGAAAGGTTTGGACTCCTACGAGCAGTACTTC. Residues: CASSYSKGLDSYEQYF.

The CDR3 spells CASGKGANYNEQFF. The CDR3 DNA reads as TGTGCCAGTGGAAAAGGGGCAAACTACAATGAGCAGTTCTTC. The chain combines TRBV19 with TRBJ2-1, with a tentative D call TRBD1 (5 bases). CDR1 and CDR2 from the germline V gene are LNHDA and SQIVND (reference sequence). The CDR3 consists of 14 residues. V was cut by 8 bases and J by 3 bases, with 14 bases left in between.

V gene TRBV28 combines with J gene TRBJ2-7, with TRBD2 as a possible D gene (6 bases). CDR1 MDHEN and CDR2 SYDVKM come from the germline V gene. The germline V and J ends were trimmed by 10 bases and 1 base, with 14 bases remaining between them. The CDR3 is made up of 13 amino acids. CDR3 in DNA: TGTGCCACCACGTTAGCGGATTCCTACGAGCAGTACTTC. It codes for CATTLADSYEQYF.

In DNA form, the CDR3 reads TGTGCCAGCAGACGACAGGACGGTAGCAATCAGCCCCAGCATTTT. Translated: CASRRQDGSNQPQHF. The chain is built from TRBV6-5 and TRBJ1-5, with a possible D match to TRBD1 (6 bases). Trimming stripped 6 bases from V and 0 bases from J, with 12 bases between. In germline, CDR1 is MNHEY, CDR2 SVGAGI. CDR3 length: 15 residues.

V gene TRBV29-1 combines with J gene TRBJ1-2; 7 positions agree with TRBD1. V lost 3 bases and J lost 1; bases outside the gene matches: 5. Germline V gene data show CDR1 as SQVTM and CDR2 as ANQGSEA. The CDR3 length is 14 residues. CDR3 residues: CSVDPGQHNYGYTF. The CDR3 region has the DNA TGCAGCGTTGACCCGGGACAGCATAACTATGGCTACACCTTC.

The V and J genes are TRBV19 and TRBJ1-5; D is possibly TRBD1 (5 bases). Trimming shortened V by 7 bases and J by 3 bases, and 10 bases separated the two germline ends. The CDR3 has 13 residues. Germline-derived CDR1 and CDR2 are LNHDA and SQIVND (reference sequence). CDR3 DNA: TGTGCCAGTAATGACAGATCCAATCAGCCCCAGCATTTT. It is translated as CASNDRSNQPQHF. Full variable domain (missing parts from reference TRBV19 and TRBJ1-5): DGGITQSPKYLFRKEGQNVTLSCEQNLNHDAMYWYRQDPGQGLRLIYYSQIVNDFQKGDIAEGYSVSREKKESFPLTVTSAQKNPTAFYLCASNDRSNQPQHFGDGTRLSIL.

Comment on this clone: The junction departs from the called germline gene at one end, perhaps through a read error. The J gene is TRBJ1-6, the V gene TRBV30; possibly TRBD1 for D (5 bases). The CDR3 spans 13 residues. Germline CDR1 and CDR2: GTSNPN and SVGIG (reference sequence). CDR3 coding DNA: TGTGCCTGGACGGACAACTATAATTCCCCCCTCCACTTT. Its protein is CAWTDNYNSPLHF.

The chain carries TRBV6-5 and TRBJ1-6, with 8 bases aligning to TRBD1. Germline V lookup: CDR1 MNHEY, CDR2 SVGAGI. Trimming at V came to 6 bases and at J to 6 bases, leaving 7 bases not matched to a gene. The CDR3 extends over 15 amino acids. CDR3 in DNA: TGTGCCAGCAGCCTCATTACAGGGGGTAATTCACCCCTCCACTTT. Amino acids: CASSLITGGNSPLHF.

The V call is TRBV7-8, the J call TRBJ1-1; 7 positions match TRBD1. The CDR3 covers 17 residues. V was clipped by 5 bases and J by 8 bases; unmatched bases: 20. The germline gives CDR1 SGHVS, CDR2 FQNEAQ. Written as DNA, the CDR3 is TGTGCCAGCAGCCACGACAGGGTAAGAGGACCCTACTGGGAAGCTTTCTTT. This encodes CASSHDRVRGPYWEAFF.

J is TRBJ2-6 and V is TRBV28; TRBD1 might be the D (5 bases). Trimming removed 5 bases from V and 3 bases from J, with 14 bases in between. In germline, CDR1 is MDHEN, CDR2 SYDVKM. The CDR3 consists of 16 residues. The CDR3 here is CASSLNSGLGANVLTF. CDR3 nucleotides: TGTGCCAGCAGTCTAAATTCAGGGCTTGGGGCCAACGTCCTGACTTTC. Combining the CDR3 with reference TRBV28 and TRBJ2-6 gives the whole variable domain DVKVTQSSRYLVKRTGEKVFLECVQDMDHENMFWYRQDPGLGLRLIYFSYDVKMKEKGDIPEGYSVSREKKERFSLILESASTNQTSMYLCASSLNSGLGANVLTFGAGSRLTVL.

About this clone: A far more abundant clone sits one base away, making this likely a read error. At the DNA level, this CDR3 is encoded by other sequences in the same sample as well. The V call is TRBV7-2, the J call TRBJ1-1; D is possibly TRBD1 (5 bases). CDR3 length: 17 residues. V dropped 5 bases and J dropped 0 bases, with 19 bases sitting between them. Per germline, CDR1 SGHTA and CDR2 FQGNSA. For the CDR3, the DNA is TGTGCCAGCAGCCAAGATGTGGCAGGGATAATGAACACTGAAGCTTTCTTT. This translates into CASSQDVAGIMNTEAFF.

V gene TRBV19 combines with J gene TRBJ2-2, with 8 bases identical to TRBD1. The CDR3 runs 14 residues. Germline assignment: CDR1 LNHDA and CDR2 SQIVND (reference sequence). Trimming removed 11 bases from V and 3 bases from J; junction bases left unmatched: 8. CDR3 protein: CACTDRDDTGELFF. DNA for the CDR3: TGTGCCTGCACGGACAGGGACGACACCGGGGAGCTGTTTTTT.

V is TRBV27 and J is TRBJ1-1, with D possibly matching TRBD1 (5 bases). Per the germline V gene, CDR1 is MNHEY and CDR2 is SMNVEV (reference sequence). The CDR3 covers 13 residues. V dropped 3 bases and J dropped 10 bases, with 15 bases sitting between them. CDR3 DNA sequence: TGTGCCAGCAGTTTTTTGGGGGGGGTCGGAGCTTTCTTT. It is translated as CASSFLGGVGAFF.

The chain is built from TRBV4-1 and TRBJ2-7; the match to TRBD2 covers 8 bases. The CDR3 contains 14 residues. V gave up 0 bases and J gave up 9 bases; unmatched junction bases: 7. Germline CDR1 MGHRA, CDR2 YSYEKL. The CDR3 is CASSQEGGRRGQYF. Here the CDR3 DNA reads TGCGCCAGCAGCCAAGAAGGCGGGAGGAGGGGGCAGTACTTC.

Remarks on this clone: At one end the junction does not follow the germline gene, possibly because of a read error. The chain joins TRBV19 to TRBJ2-5; TRBD2 matches 12 bases. CDR1 is LNHDA, CDR2 SQIVND, per germline (reference sequence). This CDR3 region has 14 residues. The CDR3 here is CASSTGTSGPAWDF. As DNA, the CDR3 is TGTGCCAGTAGTACCGGGACTAGCGGGCCAGCTTGGGACTTC.